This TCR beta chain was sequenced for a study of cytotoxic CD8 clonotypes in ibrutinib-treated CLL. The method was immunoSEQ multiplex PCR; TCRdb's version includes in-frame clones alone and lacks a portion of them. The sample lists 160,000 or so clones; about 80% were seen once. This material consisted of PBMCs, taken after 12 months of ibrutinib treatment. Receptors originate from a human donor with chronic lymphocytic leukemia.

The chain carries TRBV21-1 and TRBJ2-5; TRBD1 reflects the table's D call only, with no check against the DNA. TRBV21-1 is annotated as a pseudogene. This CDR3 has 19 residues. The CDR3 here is CASSKVENKPGKRQETQYF. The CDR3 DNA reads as TGTGCCAGCAGCAAAGTCGAGAATAAACCAGGGAAACGTCAGGAGACCCAGTACTTC.